This section outlines one T cell receptor (beta chain) sequence together with its context. Sequenced by immunoSEQ multiplex PCR; TCRdb stores in-frame clones only, minus some. The table records about 2.1 million clones, around 93% of them present only once. The data derive from a study of shared clonotypes between healthy human individuals. The CDR3 has 13 amino acids. Germline loops: CDR1 LNHDA, CDR2 SQIVND (reference sequence). V was clipped by 0 bases and J by 3 bases, with 3 bases between them. CD45RO-negative CD8 cells positively selected for CCR7 made up the naive population, which excluded terminally differentiated effector memory CD45RA+ cells.

Sequencing was done on a sample of naive CD8+ T cells from PBMCs. V and J are TRBV19 and TRBJ2-1; no firm D call. The clonotype was recovered from a man between 18 and 35 years old in good health. Some clones in this sample may be carry-over from other donors' samples. The CDR3 loop reads CASSIERYNEQFF. In DNA, the CDR3 is TGTGCCAGTAGTATAGAGCGCTACAATGAGCAGTTCTTC.